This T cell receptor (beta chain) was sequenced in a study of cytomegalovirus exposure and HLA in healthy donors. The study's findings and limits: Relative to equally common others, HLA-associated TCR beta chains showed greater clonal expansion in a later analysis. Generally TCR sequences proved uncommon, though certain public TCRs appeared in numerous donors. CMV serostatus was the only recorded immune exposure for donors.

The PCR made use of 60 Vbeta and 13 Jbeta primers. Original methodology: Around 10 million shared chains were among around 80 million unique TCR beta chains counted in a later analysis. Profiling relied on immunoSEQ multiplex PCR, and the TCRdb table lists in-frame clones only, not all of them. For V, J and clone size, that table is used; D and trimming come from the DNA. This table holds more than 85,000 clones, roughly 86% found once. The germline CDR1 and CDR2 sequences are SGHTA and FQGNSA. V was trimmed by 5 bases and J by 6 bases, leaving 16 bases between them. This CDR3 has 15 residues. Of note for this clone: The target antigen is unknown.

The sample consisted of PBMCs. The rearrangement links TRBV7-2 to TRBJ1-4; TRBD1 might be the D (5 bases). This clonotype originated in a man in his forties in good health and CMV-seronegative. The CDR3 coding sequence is TGTGCCAGCAGCCGGAAAAGGGGAGGAGATGAAAAACTGTTTTTT. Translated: CASSRKRGGDEKLFF.